The rows below give T cell receptor beta chains drawn from one sample of a study of T cell responses to AZD1222 COVID-19 vaccine. Sequencing used immunoSEQ multiplex PCR; TCRdb keeps in-frame clones, though not all of them. The top ten clones hold around 20% of a sample with some 130,000 clones, 86% of them seen once. This material consisted of peripheral blood, taken on day 0 of AZD1222 vaccination. These receptors came from an adult in good health. CDR3s include the opening cysteine and the closing phenylalanine or tryptophan. The D gene is left open where the match is weak. Clone sizes are given selectively: once, few, many, or a class where the clone is expanded.

v_call: TRBV6-2/TRBV6-3
d_call: -
j_call: TRBJ1-2
clone_size: -
cdr3_nt: TGTGCCAGCAGTTACTCGGAGTGGTATGGCTACACCTTC
cdr3_aa: CASSYSEWYGYTF

v_call: TRBV27
d_call: TRBD1
j_call: TRBJ1-6
clone_size: -
cdr3_nt: TGTGCCAGCACCGCCGGGACAGGGGCAAATTCACCCCTCCACTTT
cdr3_aa: CASTAGTGANSPLHF

v_call: TRBV29-1
d_call: -
j_call: TRBJ1-1
clone_size: -
cdr3_nt: TGCAGCGTTTTACAGGGAGGAATCACTGAAGCTTTCTTT
cdr3_aa: CSVLQGGITEAFF

v_call: TRBV2
d_call: -
j_call: TRBJ2-7
clone_size: -
cdr3_nt: TGTGCCAGCGCAAACCAGGGGAAAGGGTCCTACGAGCAGTACTTC
cdr3_aa: CASANQGKGSYEQYF

v_call: TRBV28
d_call: TRBD1
j_call: TRBJ1-2
clone_size: -
cdr3_nt: TGTGCCAGCAGAACGCCGGGGACAGGAGCGTATGGCTACACCTTC
cdr3_aa: CASRTPGTGAYGYTF

v_call: TRBV19
d_call: -
j_call: TRBJ2-7
clone_size: once
cdr3_nt: TGTGCCAGTAGTATAACGAGCGGCGAAACCTACGAGCAGTACTTC
cdr3_aa: CASSITSGETYEQYF

v_call: TRBV5-1
d_call: TRBD1
j_call: TRBJ2-1
clone_size: -
cdr3_nt: TGCGCCAGCAGCTTCCCCGGGACAGGGGGCGAAGGCTCCTACAATGAGCAGTTCTTC
cdr3_aa: CASSFPGTGGEGSYNEQFF

v_call: TRBV13
d_call: -
j_call: TRBJ2-2
clone_size: -
cdr3_nt: TGTGCCACGTTCAGGGCCCCCACCGGGGAGCTGTTTTTT
cdr3_aa: CATFRAPTGELFF

v_call: TRBV15
d_call: -
j_call: TRBJ2-5
clone_size: -
cdr3_nt: TGTGCCACCAGCAGGGGGGGGGCCGGTCGGGAAGAGACCCAGTACTTC
cdr3_aa: CATSRGGAGREETQYF

v_call: TRBV7-9
d_call: TRBD1
j_call: TRBJ1-5
clone_size: -
cdr3_nt: TGTGCCAGCAGCCCCCAGGGGGCAGGTAATCAGCCCCAGCATTTT
cdr3_aa: CASSPQGAGNQPQHF

v_call: TRBV6-2/TRBV6-3
d_call: -
j_call: TRBJ1-2
clone_size: -
cdr3_nt: TGTGCCAGCAGTTATAACAGCTATGGCTACACCTTC
cdr3_aa: CASSYNSYGYTF

v_call: TRBV5-1
d_call: TRBD1
j_call: TRBJ1-3
clone_size: -
cdr3_nt: TGCGCCAGCAAGGGACAGCCGATCTCTGGAAACACCATATATTTT
cdr3_aa: CASKGQPISGNTIYF

v_call: TRBV7-8
d_call: TRBD2
j_call: TRBJ2-3
clone_size: -
cdr3_nt: TGTGCCAGCAGCTTCGCTAGCGGGGGAGGGCCAGATACGCAGTATTTT
cdr3_aa: CASSFASGGGPDTQYF

v_call: TRBV7-2
d_call: TRBD1
j_call: TRBJ1-5
clone_size: -
cdr3_nt: TGTGCCAGCAGCTTATTGACAGGGGGGGTTCAGCCCCAGCATTTT
cdr3_aa: CASSLLTGGVQPQHF

v_call: TRBV28
d_call: -
j_call: TRBJ1-1
clone_size: -
cdr3_nt: TGTGCCAGCAGTCCCCCGGCCCTGGGGATGAACACTGAAGCTTTCTTT
cdr3_aa: CASSPPALGMNTEAFF

v_call: TRBV2
d_call: -
j_call: TRBJ2-3
clone_size: once
cdr3_nt: TGTGCCAGCAGTGTTGACAGTAGCACAGATACGCAGTATTTT
cdr3_aa: CASSVDSSTDTQYF

v_call: TRBV30
d_call: -
j_call: TRBJ1-5
clone_size: once
cdr3_nt: TGTGCCTGGGCGGACAACGAGAATCAGCCCCAGCATTTT
cdr3_aa: CAWADNENQPQHF

v_call: TRBV6-5
d_call: -
j_call: TRBJ1-2
clone_size: -
cdr3_nt: TGTGCCAGCACCAGAGGACAGTACTATGGCTACACCTTC
cdr3_aa: CASTRGQYYGYTF

v_call: TRBV27
d_call: -
j_call: TRBJ2-2
clone_size: -
cdr3_nt: TGTGCCAGCAGTTTATTCATACCCTCGGTGGGGGCCGGGGAGCTGTTTTTT
cdr3_aa: CASSLFIPSVGAGELFF

v_call: TRBV25-1
d_call: -
j_call: TRBJ1-2
clone_size: -
cdr3_nt: TGTGCCAGCAGTGAATATAATCTAAACTATGGCTACACCTTC
cdr3_aa: CASSEYNLNYGYTF

v_call: TRBV4-1
d_call: TRBD1
j_call: TRBJ1-3
clone_size: -
cdr3_nt: TGCGCCAGCAGCCATCAGCTCCGGGACAGGGATAGGGGAAACACCATATATTTT
cdr3_aa: CASSHQLRDRDRGNTIYF

v_call: TRBV3-1/TRBV3-2
d_call: -
j_call: TRBJ1-6
clone_size: -
cdr3_nt: TGTGCCAGCAGCCCCGGGGGGGAGTCCTATAATTCACCCCTCCACTTT
cdr3_aa: CASSPGGESYNSPLHF

v_call: TRBV6-5
d_call: -
j_call: TRBJ1-4
clone_size: -
cdr3_nt: TGTGCCAGCAGTCACCGGGCGGGTTCGGGCGAAAAACTGTTTTTT
cdr3_aa: CASSHRAGSGEKLFF

v_call: TRBV7-2
d_call: -
j_call: TRBJ1-3
clone_size: -
cdr3_nt: TGTGCCAGCAGCTCCGGGATCAACTCTGGAAACACCATATATTTT
cdr3_aa: CASSSGINSGNTIYF